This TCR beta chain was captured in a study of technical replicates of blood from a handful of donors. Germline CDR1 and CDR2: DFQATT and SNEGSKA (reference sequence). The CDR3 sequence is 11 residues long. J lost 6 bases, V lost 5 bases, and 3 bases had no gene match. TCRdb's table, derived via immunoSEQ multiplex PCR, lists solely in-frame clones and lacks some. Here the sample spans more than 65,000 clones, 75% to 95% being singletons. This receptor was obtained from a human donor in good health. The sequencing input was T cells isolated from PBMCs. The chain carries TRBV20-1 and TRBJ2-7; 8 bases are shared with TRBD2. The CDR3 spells CSAPGLGEQYF. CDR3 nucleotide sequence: TGCAGTGCTCCGGGACTAGGCGAGCAGTACTTC.